The rows below give T cell receptor beta chains drawn from one sample of a study of CD8 T cells in Susac syndrome. TCRdb ran MiXCR on the immunoSEQ multiplex PCR reads and lists one entry per CDR3 protein. The sample contains some 160,000 distinct CDR3 sequences, about 95% of which appear only once. Source material: CD8+ T cells from PBMCs. The receptors were gathered from a human donor with multiple sclerosis. The CDR3 runs from the conserved cysteine through the conserved F or W. The D gene is left open where the match is weak. Rows may omit the clone size; those that give it use once, few, many or a size class.

clone size: NA
J gene: TRBJ2-1
V gene: TRBV6-5
CDR3 length: 13
D gene: NA
CDR3 DNA: TGTGCCAGCAGCCCACAGTTATACAATGAGCAGTTCTTC
CDR3 protein: CASSPQLYNEQFF

clone size: NA
J gene: TRBJ2-5
V gene: TRBV5-4
CDR3 length: 14
D gene: TRBD2
CDR3 DNA: TGTGCCAGCAGCTTGCGGGGGGGCGTAGAGACCCAGTACTTC
CDR3 protein: CASSLRGGVETQYF

clone size: NA
J gene: TRBJ1-2
V gene: TRBV4-1
CDR3 length: 14
D gene: NA
CDR3 DNA: TGCGCCAGCAGCCAGAACAGAGCTAACTATGGCTACACCTTC
CDR3 protein: CASSQNRANYGYTF

clone size: NA
J gene: TRBJ2-5
V gene: TRBV7-3
CDR3 length: 16
D gene: TRBD2
CDR3 DNA: TGTGCCAGCAGCCCTACTAGCGGGGGGGCCCACGAGACCCAGTACTTC
CDR3 protein: CASSPTSGGAHETQYF

clone size: NA
J gene: TRBJ2-7
V gene: TRBV5-6
CDR3 length: 14
D gene: NA
CDR3 DNA: TGTGCCAGCAGCCTACCGGGACAACACTACGAGCAGTACTTC
CDR3 protein: CASSLPGQHYEQYF

clone size: NA
J gene: TRBJ2-2
V gene: TRBV9
CDR3 length: 17
D gene: NA
CDR3 DNA: TGTGCCAGCAGCACAAGACTCAGGGGCCGGAACACCGGGGAGCTGTTTTTT
CDR3 protein: CASSTRLRGRNTGELFF

clone size: NA
J gene: TRBJ2-1
V gene: TRBV3-1
CDR3 length: 12
D gene: NA
CDR3 DNA: TGTGCCAGCAGCCAAGGAGACAATGAGCAGTTCTTC
CDR3 protein: CASSQGDNEQFF

clone size: NA
J gene: TRBJ2-7
V gene: TRBV29-1
CDR3 length: 14
D gene: TRBD2
CDR3 DNA: TGCAGCGTTGATCCCGGGACTAGCGGCTACGAGCAGTACTTC
CDR3 protein: CSVDPGTSGYEQYF

clone size: NA
J gene: TRBJ2-7
V gene: TRBV7-9
CDR3 length: 12
D gene: NA
CDR3 DNA: TGTGCCAGCAGCTTACGGGAAAATAAGCAGTACTTC
CDR3 protein: CASSLRENKQYF

clone size: NA
J gene: TRBJ2-7
V gene: TRBV20-1
CDR3 length: 12
D gene: TRBD1
CDR3 DNA: TGCAGTGCTCCCTCAGGGGGCTACGAGCAGTACTTC
CDR3 protein: CSAPSGGYEQYF

clone size: NA
J gene: TRBJ2-1
V gene: TRBV24-1
CDR3 length: 17
D gene: TRBD1
CDR3 DNA: TGTGCCACCCCGGCCCGGGACAGGGGGCGTCGGGATAATGAGCAGTTCTTC
CDR3 protein: CATPARDRGRRDNEQFF

clone size: NA
J gene: TRBJ2-1
V gene: TRBV28
CDR3 length: 11
D gene: NA
CDR3 DNA: TGTGCCAGCAGTTTTGAGCGGGAGCAGTTCTTC
CDR3 protein: CASSFEREQFF

clone size: NA
J gene: TRBJ1-6
V gene: TRBV5-1
CDR3 length: 15
D gene: NA
CDR3 DNA: TGCGCCAGCAGCTTGGGAGGCGCCCAGGTTTCACCCCTCCACTTT
CDR3 protein: CASSLGGAQVSPLHF

clone size: NA
J gene: TRBJ2-7
V gene: TRBV20-1
CDR3 length: 15
D gene: TRBD1
CDR3 DNA: TGCAGTGCTAGATCGCTGACAGGGGGCTCGGACGAGCAGTACTTC
CDR3 protein: CSARSLTGGSDEQYF

clone size: NA
J gene: TRBJ1-1
V gene: TRBV27
CDR3 length: 15
D gene: NA
CDR3 DNA: TGTGCCAGCAGTTTATATTTATCAACAGTCACTGAAGCTTTCTTT
CDR3 protein: CASSLYLSTVTEAFF

clone size: NA
J gene: TRBJ2-3
V gene: TRBV9
CDR3 length: 15
D gene: NA
CDR3 DNA: TGTGCCAGCAGCGTACAGGGGTCGAATGCAGATACGCAGTATTTT
CDR3 protein: CASSVQGSNADTQYF

clone size: NA
J gene: TRBJ1-1
V gene: TRBV29-1
CDR3 length: 10
D gene: NA
CDR3 DNA: TGCAGCGTACAGAACACTGAAGCTTTCTTT
CDR3 protein: CSVQNTEAFF

clone size: NA
J gene: TRBJ2-4
V gene: TRBV3-1
CDR3 length: 14
D gene: NA
CDR3 DNA: TGTGCCAGCAGCCAAGGAGTCAGCCAAAACATTCAGTACTTC
CDR3 protein: CASSQGVSQNIQYF

clone size: NA
J gene: TRBJ1-1
V gene: TRBV5-1
CDR3 length: 14
D gene: NA
CDR3 DNA: TGCGCCAGCAGCCCATGGGCAGGGGACACTGAAGCTTTCTTT
CDR3 protein: CASSPWAGDTEAFF

clone size: NA
J gene: TRBJ2-1
V gene: TRBV9
CDR3 length: 13
D gene: NA
CDR3 DNA: TGTGCCAGCAGCGTCCCAGGGCACAATGAGCAGTTCTTC
CDR3 protein: CASSVPGHNEQFF

clone size: NA
J gene: TRBJ2-5
V gene: TRBV5-4
CDR3 length: 16
D gene: NA
CDR3 DNA: TGTGCCAGCAGCCCCCAGATCCCAGGTCGCCAAGAGACCCAGTACTTC
CDR3 protein: CASSPQIPGRQETQYF

clone size: once
J gene: TRBJ2-3
V gene: TRBV20-1
CDR3 length: 12
D gene: NA
CDR3 DNA: TGCAGTGCTAGAATCCCCACAGATACGCAGTATTTT
CDR3 protein: CSARIPTDTQYF

clone size: NA
J gene: TRBJ2-1
V gene: TRBV19
CDR3 length: 17
D gene: TRBD2
CDR3 DNA: TGTGCCAGTAGTTCCTGGACTAGCGGGCCAACCTACAATGAGCAGTTCTTC
CDR3 protein: CASSSWTSGPTYNEQFF

clone size: NA
J gene: TRBJ2-5
V gene: TRBV7-9
CDR3 length: 14
D gene: NA
CDR3 DNA: TGTGCCAGCAGCCTGTCGACCGTAGAAGAGACCCAGTACTTC
CDR3 protein: CASSLSTVEETQYF